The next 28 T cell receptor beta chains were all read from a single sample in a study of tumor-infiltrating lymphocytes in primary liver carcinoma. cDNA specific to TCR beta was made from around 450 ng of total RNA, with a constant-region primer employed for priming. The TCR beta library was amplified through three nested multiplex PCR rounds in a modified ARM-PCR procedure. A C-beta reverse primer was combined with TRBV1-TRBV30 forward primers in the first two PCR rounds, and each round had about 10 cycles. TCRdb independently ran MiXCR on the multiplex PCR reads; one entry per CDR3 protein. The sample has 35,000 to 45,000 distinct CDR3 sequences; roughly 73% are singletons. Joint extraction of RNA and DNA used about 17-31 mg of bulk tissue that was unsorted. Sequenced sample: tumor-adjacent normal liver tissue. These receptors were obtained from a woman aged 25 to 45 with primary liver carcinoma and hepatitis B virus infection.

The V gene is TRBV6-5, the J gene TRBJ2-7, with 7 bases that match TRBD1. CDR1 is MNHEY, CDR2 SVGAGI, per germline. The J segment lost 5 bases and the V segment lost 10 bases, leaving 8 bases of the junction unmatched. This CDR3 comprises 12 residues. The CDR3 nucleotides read TGTGCCAACGGCCAGACAGGGAACGAGCAGTACTTC. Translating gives CANGQTGNEQYF.

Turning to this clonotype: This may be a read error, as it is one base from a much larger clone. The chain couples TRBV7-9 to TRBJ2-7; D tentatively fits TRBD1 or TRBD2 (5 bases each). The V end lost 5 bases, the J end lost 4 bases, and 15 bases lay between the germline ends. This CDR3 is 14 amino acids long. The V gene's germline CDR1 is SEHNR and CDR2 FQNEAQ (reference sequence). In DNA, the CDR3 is TGTGCCAGCAGCCCAGAGGGGAAGGGTTACGAGCAGTACTTC. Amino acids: CASSPEGKGYEQYF.

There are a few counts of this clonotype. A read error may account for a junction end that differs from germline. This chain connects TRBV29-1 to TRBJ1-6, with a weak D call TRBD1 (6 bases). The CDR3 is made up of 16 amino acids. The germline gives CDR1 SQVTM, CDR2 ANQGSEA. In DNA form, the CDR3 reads TGCAACGTTGAAGATCGGAGGGGGGCAGGGGATTCACCCCTCCACTTC. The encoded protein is CNVEDRRGAGDSPLHF.

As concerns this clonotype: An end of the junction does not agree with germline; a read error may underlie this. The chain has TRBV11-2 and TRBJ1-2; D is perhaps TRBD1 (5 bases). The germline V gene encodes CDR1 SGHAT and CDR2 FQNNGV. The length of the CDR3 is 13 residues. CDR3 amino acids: CASNIRQSYSYTF. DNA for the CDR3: TGTGCCAGCAACATTAGACAGTCCTATAGCTACACCTTC. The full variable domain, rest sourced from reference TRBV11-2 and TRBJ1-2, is EAGVAQSPRYKIIEKRQSVAFWCNPISGHATLYWYQQILGQGPKLLIQFQNNGVVDDSQLPKDRFSAERLKGVDSTLKIQPAKLEDSAVYLCASNIRQSYSYTFGSGTRLTVV.

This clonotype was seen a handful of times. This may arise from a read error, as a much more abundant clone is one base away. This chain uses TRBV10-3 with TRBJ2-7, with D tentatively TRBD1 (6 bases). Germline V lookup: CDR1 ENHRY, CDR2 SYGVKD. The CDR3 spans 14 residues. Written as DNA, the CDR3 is TGTGTCATCAAAGAGGACAGTTACTCCTACGAGCAGTACTTC. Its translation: CVIKEDSYSYEQYF.

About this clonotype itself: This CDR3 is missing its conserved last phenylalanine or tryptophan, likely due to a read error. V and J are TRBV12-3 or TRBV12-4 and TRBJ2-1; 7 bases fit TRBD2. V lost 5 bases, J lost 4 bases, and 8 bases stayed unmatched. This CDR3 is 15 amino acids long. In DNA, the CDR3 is TGTGCCAGCAGTATGGGGAGGGGTGTTTACAATGAGCAGTTCTTA. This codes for CASSMGRGVYNEQFL.

CDR3: CASSYTSAGIYNEQFF. CDR3 DNA: TGTGCCAGCAGTTACACTTCAGCGGGGATTTACAATGAGCAGTTCTTC. The V and J genes are TRBV6-6 and TRBJ2-1; TRBD2 agrees at 7 bases. The CDR3 is 16 amino acids. V was clipped by 2 bases and J by 4 bases; unmatched bases: 8. Germline V gene sequence: CDR1 MNHNY, CDR2 SVGAGI (reference sequence).

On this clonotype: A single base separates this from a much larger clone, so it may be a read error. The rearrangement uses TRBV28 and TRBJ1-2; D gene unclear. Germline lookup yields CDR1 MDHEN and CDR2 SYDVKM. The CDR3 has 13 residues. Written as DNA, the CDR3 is TGTGCCAGCAGTCAGCCTCCGAACTATGACTACACCTTC. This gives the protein CASSQPPNYDYTF.

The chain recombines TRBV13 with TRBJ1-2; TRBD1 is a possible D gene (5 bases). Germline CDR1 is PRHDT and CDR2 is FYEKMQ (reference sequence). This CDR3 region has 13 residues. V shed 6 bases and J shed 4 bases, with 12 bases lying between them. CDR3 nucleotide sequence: TGTGCCAGCAGTGGATGGGGCCGCTATGGCTACACCTTC. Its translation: CASSGWGRYGYTF.

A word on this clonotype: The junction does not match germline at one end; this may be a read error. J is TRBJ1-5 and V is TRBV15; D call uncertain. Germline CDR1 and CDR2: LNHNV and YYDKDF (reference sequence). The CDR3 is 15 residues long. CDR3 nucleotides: TGTGCCACCAGCAGAGATGGTGTTAGCAATCAGCCACAGCATTTT. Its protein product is CATSRDGVSNQPQHF.

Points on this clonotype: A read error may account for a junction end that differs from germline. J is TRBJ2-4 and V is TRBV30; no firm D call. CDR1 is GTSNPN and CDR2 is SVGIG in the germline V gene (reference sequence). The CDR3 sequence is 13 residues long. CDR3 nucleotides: TGTGCCTGGAGACAAATAGCCAAAAACGTTCAGTACTTC. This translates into CAWRQIAKNVQYF.

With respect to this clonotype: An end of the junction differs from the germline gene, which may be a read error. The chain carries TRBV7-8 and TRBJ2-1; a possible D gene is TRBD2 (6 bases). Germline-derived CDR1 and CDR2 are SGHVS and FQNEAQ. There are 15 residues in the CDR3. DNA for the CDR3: TGTGCTAGCAGCTCTCGACTAACGGGAGTAACTGAGCAGTTCTTC. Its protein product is CASSSRLTGVTEQFF.

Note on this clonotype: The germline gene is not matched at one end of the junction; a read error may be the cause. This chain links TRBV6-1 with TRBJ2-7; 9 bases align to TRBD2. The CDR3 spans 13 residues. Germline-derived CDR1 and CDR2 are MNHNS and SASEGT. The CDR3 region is CANSQREVYEQHF. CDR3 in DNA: TGTGCCAACAGCCAGCGGGAGGTGTACGAGCAGCACTTC.

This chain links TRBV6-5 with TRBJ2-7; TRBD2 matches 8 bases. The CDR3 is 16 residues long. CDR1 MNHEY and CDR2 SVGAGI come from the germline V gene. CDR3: CVSSTTLIAGKNEQYF. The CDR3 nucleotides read TGTGTGAGCAGTACGACCTTAATAGCGGGAAAAAACGAGCAGTACTTC.

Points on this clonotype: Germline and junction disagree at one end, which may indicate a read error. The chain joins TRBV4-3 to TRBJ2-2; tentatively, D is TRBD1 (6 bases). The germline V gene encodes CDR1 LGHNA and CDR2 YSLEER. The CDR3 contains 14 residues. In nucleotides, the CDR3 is TGCGCCAGCAAATCAGGGGCGGAGACCGGTGAGCTGGTTTTT. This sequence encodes CASKSGAETGELVF.

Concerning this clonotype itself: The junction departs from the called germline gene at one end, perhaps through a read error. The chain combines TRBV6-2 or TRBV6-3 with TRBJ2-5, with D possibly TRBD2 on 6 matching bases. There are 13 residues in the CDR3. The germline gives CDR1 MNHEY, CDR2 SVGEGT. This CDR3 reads CASSRRDLETKYF. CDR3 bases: TGTGCCAGCAGTCGTCGGGACTTAGAGACCAAGTACTTC.

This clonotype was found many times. The CDR3 loop is CSAGDRYNEQFF. In DNA, the CDR3 is TGCAGTGCTGGGGATAGATACAATGAGCAGTTCTTC. This chain uses TRBV20-1 with TRBJ2-1; D is unresolved. The CDR3 extends over 12 amino acids. V was trimmed by 5 bases and J by 4 bases, leaving 9 bases between them. Germline V gives CDR1 DFQATT, CDR2 SNEGSKA (reference sequence).

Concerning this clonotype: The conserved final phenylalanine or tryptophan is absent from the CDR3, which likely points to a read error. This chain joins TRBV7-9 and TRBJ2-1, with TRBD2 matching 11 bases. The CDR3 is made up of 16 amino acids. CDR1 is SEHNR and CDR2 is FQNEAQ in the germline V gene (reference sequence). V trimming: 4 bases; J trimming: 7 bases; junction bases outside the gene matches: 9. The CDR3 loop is CASSSGTSGARNEQFL. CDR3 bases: TGTGCCAGCAGCTCAGGGACTAGCGGAGCTAGGAATGAGCAGTTCTTA.

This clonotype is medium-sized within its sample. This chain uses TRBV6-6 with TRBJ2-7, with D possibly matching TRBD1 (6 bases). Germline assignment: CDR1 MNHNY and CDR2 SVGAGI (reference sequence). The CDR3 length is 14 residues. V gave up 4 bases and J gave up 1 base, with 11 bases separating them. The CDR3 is CASSSDSFSYEQYF. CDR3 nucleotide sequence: TGTGCCAGCAGTTCGGACAGCTTTTCCTACGAGCAGTACTTC.

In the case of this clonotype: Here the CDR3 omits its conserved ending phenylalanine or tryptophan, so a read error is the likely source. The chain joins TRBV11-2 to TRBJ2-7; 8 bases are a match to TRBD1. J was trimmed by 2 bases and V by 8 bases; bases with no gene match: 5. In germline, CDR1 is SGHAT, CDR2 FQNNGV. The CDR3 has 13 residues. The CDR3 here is CASLWDRTYEQYI. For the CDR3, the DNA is TGTGCCAGCTTATGGGACAGGACCTACGAGCAGTACATC.

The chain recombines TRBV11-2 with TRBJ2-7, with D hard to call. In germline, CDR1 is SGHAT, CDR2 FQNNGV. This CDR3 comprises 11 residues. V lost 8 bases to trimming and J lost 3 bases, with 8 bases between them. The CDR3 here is CASSYDYEQYF. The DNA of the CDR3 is TGTGCCAGCTCCTACGACTACGAGCAGTACTTC.

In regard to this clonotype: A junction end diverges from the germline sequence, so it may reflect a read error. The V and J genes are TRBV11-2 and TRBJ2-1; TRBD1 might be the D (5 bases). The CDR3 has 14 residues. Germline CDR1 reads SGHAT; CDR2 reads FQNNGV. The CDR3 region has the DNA TGTGCCGGCAGCCATCTAGGGGCCTACTATGAGCAGTTCTTC. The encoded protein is CAGSHLGAYYEQFF. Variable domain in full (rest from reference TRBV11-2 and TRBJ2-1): EAGVAQSPRYKIIEKRQSVAFWCNPISGHATLYWYQQILGQGPKLLIQFQNNGVVDDSQLPKDRFSAERLKGVDSTLKIQPAKLEDSAVYLCAGSHLGAYYEQFFGPGTRLTVL.

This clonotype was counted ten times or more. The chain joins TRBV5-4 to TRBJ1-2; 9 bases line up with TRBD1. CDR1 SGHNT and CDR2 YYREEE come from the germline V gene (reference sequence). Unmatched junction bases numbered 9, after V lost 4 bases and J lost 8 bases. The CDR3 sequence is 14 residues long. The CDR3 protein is CASSARDRAGGYTF. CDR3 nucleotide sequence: TGTGCCAGCAGCGCTAGGGACAGGGCTGGCGGCTACACCTTC. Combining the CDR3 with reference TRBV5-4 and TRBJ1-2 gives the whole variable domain ETGVTQSPTHLIKTRGQQVTLRCSSQSGHNTVSWYQQALGQGPQFIFQYYREEENGRGNFPPRFSGLQFPNYSSELNVNALELDDSALYLCASSARDRAGGYTFGSGTRLTVV.

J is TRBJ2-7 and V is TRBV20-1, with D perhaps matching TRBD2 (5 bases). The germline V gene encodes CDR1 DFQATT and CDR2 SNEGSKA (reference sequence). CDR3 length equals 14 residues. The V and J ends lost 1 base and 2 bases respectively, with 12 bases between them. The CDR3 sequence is CSARASRFPYEQYF. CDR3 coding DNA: TGCAGTGCTAGAGCTAGCAGATTCCCCTACGAGCAGTACTTC.

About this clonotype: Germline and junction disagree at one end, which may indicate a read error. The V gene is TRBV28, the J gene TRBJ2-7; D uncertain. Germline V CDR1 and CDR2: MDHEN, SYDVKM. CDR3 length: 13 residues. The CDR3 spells CASSLLMTNEQYF. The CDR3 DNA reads TGTGCCAGTAGTTTACTAATGACGAACGAGCAGTACTTC.

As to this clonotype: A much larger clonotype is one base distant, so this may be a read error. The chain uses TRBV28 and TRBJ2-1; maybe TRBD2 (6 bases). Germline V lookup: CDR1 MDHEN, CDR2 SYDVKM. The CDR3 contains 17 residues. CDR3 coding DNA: TGTGGCAGCAGCCCAAGATTAGTGGCGGGATCCTACAATGAGCAGTTCTTC. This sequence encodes CGSSPRLVAGSYNEQFF.

CDR3 protein: CSASGLGQGHEQYF. CDR3 DNA: TGCAGTGCTAGTGGACTAGGACAGGGCCACGAGCAGTACTTC. The chain employs TRBV20-1 and TRBJ2-7, with D tentatively TRBD1 (8 bases). This CDR3 region has 14 residues. CDR1 is DFQATT, CDR2 SNEGSKA, per germline (reference sequence). Between the trimmed V and J ends, which lost 3 bases and 5 bases, there was a span of 17 bases.

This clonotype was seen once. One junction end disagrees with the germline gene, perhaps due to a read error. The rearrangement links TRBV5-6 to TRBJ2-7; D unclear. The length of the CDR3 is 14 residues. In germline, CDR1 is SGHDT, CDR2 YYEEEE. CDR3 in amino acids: CASSPYTKSYGQYF. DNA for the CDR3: TGTGCCAGCAGCCCATACACAAAGTCCTACGGGCAGTACTTC.